The 22 T cell receptor beta chains below were found in one sample sequenced in a study of Ad26.COV2.S vaccination and SARS-CoV-2 variants. Sequencing was performed with immunoSEQ multiplex PCR; in TCRdb, only in-frame clones are kept and a portion is missing. Of approximately 400,000 clones listed, under 95% are singletons. Sequencing was performed on peripheral blood, taken after recovery from COVID-19. The receptors come from a human donor who had recovered from COVID-19.

The chain is built from TRBV5-1 and TRBJ2-5; no reliable D call. V lost 4 bases and J 5 bases, leaving 12 bases between the germline ends. The CDR3 has 13 amino acids. The germline V gene encodes CDR1 SGHRS and CDR2 YFSETQ. Here the CDR3 reads CASSPRHRETQYF. CDR3 nucleotide sequence: TGCGCCAGCAGCCCGAGACACCGGGAGACCCAGTACTTC.

The genes are TRBV6-1 and TRBJ1-2; D is unclear. The germline CDR1 and CDR2 sequences are MNHNS and SASEGT. This CDR3 is 10 amino acids long. Trimming removed 2 bases at V and 6 bases at J, with 1 base between. The DNA for the CDR3 is TGTGCCAGCAGTGAAAATGGCTACACCTTC. Protein: CASSENGYTF.

The chain links TRBV5-1 to TRBJ2-1, with 12 bases fitting TRBD2. The CDR3 loop spans 16 amino acids. V dropped 1 base and J dropped 6; count of bases not matched to a gene: 5. Per the germline V gene, CDR1 is SGHRS and CDR2 is YFSETQ. The CDR3 protein is CASSLPSGGAPNEQFF. The CDR3 DNA follows: TGCGCCAGCAGCTTGCCTAGCGGGGGGGCCCCCAATGAGCAGTTCTTC.

V usage is TRBV6-5 and J usage is TRBJ2-3; no firm D call. Trimming shortened V by 6 bases and J by 7 bases, and 11 bases separated the two germline ends. Germline-derived CDR1 and CDR2 are MNHEY and SVGAGI. CDR3 size: 12 residues. The CDR3 region has the DNA TGTGCCAGCAGGACTGAACAAAATACGCAGTATTTT. Its translation is CASRTEQNTQYF.

The V and J genes are TRBV6-2 or TRBV6-3 and TRBJ1-5; a weak D match, TRBD1 (5 bases). Trimming took 2 bases from V and 7 from J, leaving 12 bases between them. This CDR3 spans 14 amino acids. The V gene's germline CDR1 is MNHEY and CDR2 SVGEGT. The CDR3 DNA reads as TGTGCCAGCAGTTACGACAGCCATCAGCAGCCCCAGCATTTT. Its protein is CASSYDSHQQPQHF.

This chain joins TRBV9 and TRBJ2-1; D is unresolved. Trimming left V 3 bases short and J 9 bases short, with 10 bases between. Per the germline V gene, CDR1 is SGDLS and CDR2 is YYNGEE. The CDR3 contains 12 residues. The CDR3 region has the DNA TGTGCCAGCAGCGCCGGGCAAATTGAGCAGTTCTTC. The encoded protein is CASSAGQIEQFF.

The chain carries TRBV27 and TRBJ2-7, with a weak D call TRBD1 (6 bases). The CDR3 has 14 residues. Per germline, CDR1 MNHEY and CDR2 SMNVEV (reference sequence). The ends were cut back, 0 bases at V and 3 bases at J, with 9 bases in the middle. Written as DNA, the CDR3 is TGTGCCAGCAGTTTATCGCGACAGGTCTACGAGCAGTACTTC. Protein: CASSLSRQVYEQYF.

Details on this clone: At the DNA level, this CDR3 is encoded by other sequences in the same sample as well. CDR3 sequence reads: CASSLSGGNYGYTF. CDR3 coding DNA: TGTGCCAGCAGCTTATCCGGCGGAAACTATGGCTACACCTTC. The genes are TRBV11-2 and TRBJ1-2; the D is unclear. Trimming removed 2 bases from V and 2 bases from J, with 9 bases in between. The CDR3 runs to 14 residues. Germline V gene lookup returns CDR1 SGHAT and CDR2 FQNNGV.

The genes are TRBV20-1 and TRBJ1-2; D is unresolved. Trimming shortened V by 5 bases and J by 12 bases, and 7 bases separated the two germline ends. The CDR3 contains 8 residues. Germline CDR1 is DFQATT and CDR2 is SNEGSKA (reference sequence). The CDR3 region has the DNA TGCAGTGCTCCGGGGAACACCTTC. Translating gives CSAPGNTF.

V is TRBV10-3 and J is TRBJ2-3, with D tentatively TRBD1 (7 bases). The CDR3 length is 15 residues. Germline V gene sequence: CDR1 ENHRY, CDR2 SYGVKD. V was trimmed by 7 bases and J by 4 bases, leaving 18 bases between them. The DNA of the CDR3 is TGTGCCATCACCCCCCAGGGGGGTGTTGCAGATACGCAGTATTTT. This codes for CAITPQGGVADTQYF.

CDR3 coding DNA: TGCGCCAGCAGCTTCTTTGGCCGATACACAGATACGCAGTATTTT. This encodes CASSFFGRYTDTQYF. V is TRBV5-1 and J is TRBJ2-3; D is undetermined. Trimming shortened V by 2 bases and J by 2 bases, and 12 bases separated the two germline ends. This CDR3 is built from 15 residues. The germline gives CDR1 SGHRS, CDR2 YFSETQ.

This clone was found once. The rearrangement uses TRBV13 and TRBJ1-1; possibly TRBD1 for D (6 bases). Trimming removed 5 bases at V and 1 base at J, with 11 bases between. Germline V CDR1 and CDR2: PRHDT, FYEKMQ (reference sequence). This CDR3 region has 14 residues. The CDR3 nucleotides read TGTGCCAGCAGCCCATGGACAGAGAACACTGAAGCTTTCTTT. It encodes CASSPWTENTEAFF.

This clone came up once. This chain joins TRBV11-2 and TRBJ2-7, with D perhaps assigned TRBD1 or TRBD2 (5 bases each). V lost 3 bases and J lost 2, with 14 bases in between. The CDR3 consists of 15 residues. CDR1 and CDR2 (germline): SGHAT, FQNNGV. For the CDR3, the DNA is TGTGCCAGCAGCTTTACCCGGGACGCAGCCTACGAGCAGTACTTC. Its translation: CASSFTRDAAYEQYF.

The chain has TRBV7-8 and TRBJ1-1; D remains ambiguous. The CDR3 totals 18 residues. Germline CDR1 SGHVS, CDR2 FQNEAQ. V dropped 1 base and J dropped 2 bases, with 20 bases sitting between them. CDR3 sequence: CASSLVRGSGEGNTEAFF. The DNA for the CDR3 is TGTGCCAGCAGCTTAGTGAGAGGATCGGGTGAGGGAAACACTGAAGCTTTCTTT.

The rearrangement uses TRBV6-1 and TRBJ2-2, with D perhaps matching TRBD1 or TRBD2 (5 bases each). Germline loops: CDR1 MNHNS, CDR2 SASEGT. V lost 4 bases and J 0 bases, leaving 15 bases between the germline ends. This CDR3 comprises 17 residues. The CDR3 is CASSASSGTANTGELFF. For the CDR3, the DNA is TGTGCCAGCAGTGCCTCCTCCGGGACGGCGAACACCGGGGAGCTGTTTTTT.

This chain joins TRBV7-9 and TRBJ2-1, with D tentatively TRBD1 (6 bases). Germline lookup yields CDR1 SEHNR and CDR2 FQNEAQ (reference sequence). The CDR3 is made up of 14 amino acids. V was trimmed by 1 base and J by 3 bases, leaving 7 bases between them. For the CDR3, the DNA is TGTGCCAGCAGCTTAGAACAGGGCTACAATGAGCAGTTCTTC. Amino acids: CASSLEQGYNEQFF.

J is TRBJ2-7 and V is TRBV7-9; a possible D gene is TRBD1 (5 bases). V lost 5 bases, J lost 1 base, and 9 bases lay in between. Germline V gene sequence: CDR1 SEHNR, CDR2 FQNEAQ (reference sequence). The CDR3 length is 13 residues. CDR3 bases: TGTGCCAGCAGCCCCTCAGGGTCCTACGAGCAGTACTTC. Encoded protein: CASSPSGSYEQYF.

CDR3 amino acids: CAKGRSNTGELFF. In DNA, the CDR3 is TGTGCCAAAGGGAGATCGAACACCGGGGAGCTGTTTTTT. The rearrangement uses TRBV2 and TRBJ2-2; D might be TRBD2 (5 bases). V lost 10 bases and J 0 bases, leaving 9 bases between the germline ends. Germline V gene data show CDR1 as SNHLY and CDR2 as FYNNEI. The CDR3 has 13 residues. Based on the CDR3 plus reference TRBV2 and TRBJ2-2, the full variable domain is EPEVTQTPSHQVTQMGQEVILRCVPISNHLYFYWYRQILGQKVEFLVSFYNNEISEKSEIFDDQFSVERPDGSNFTLKIRSTKLEDSAMYFCAKGRSNTGELFFGEGSRLTVL.

In its sample, this clone was seen once. V and J are TRBV2 and TRBJ1-4; 7 positions agree with TRBD1. The trim removed 3 bases at V and 4 bases at J, leaving 2 bases unmatched. The CDR3 has 14 amino acids. Germline values: CDR1 SNHLY, CDR2 FYNNEI. The CDR3 loop reads CASSETGINEKLFF. In nucleotides, the CDR3 is TGTGCCAGCAGTGAGACAGGGATTAATGAAAAACTGTTTTTT. Variable domain in full (rest from reference TRBV2 and TRBJ1-4): EPEVTQTPSHQVTQMGQEVILRCVPISNHLYFYWYRQILGQKVEFLVSFYNNEISEKSEIFDDQFSVERPDGSNFTLKIRSTKLEDSAMYFCASSETGINEKLFFGSGTQLSVL.

The chain joins TRBV3-1 (or the pseudogene TRBV3-2) to TRBJ2-3, with D possibly TRBD2 on 6 matching bases. Per germline, CDR1 LGHDT and CDR2 YNNKEL (reference sequence). V was shortened by 4 bases and J by 2 bases, with 10 bases between the two germline ends. The CDR3 is 14 residues long. CDR3 sequence reads: CASSPLAVTDTQYF. CDR3 nucleotides: TGTGCCAGCAGCCCATTAGCGGTCACAGATACGCAGTATTTT.

This clone has a handful of counts. The genes are TRBV11-2 and TRBJ1-2; maybe TRBD1 (6 bases). V lost 0 bases, J lost 10 bases, and 9 bases lay in between. Germline CDR1 SGHAT, CDR2 FQNNGV. The CDR3 consists of 12 residues. The CDR3: CASSLDDRNYTF. In DNA form, the CDR3 reads TGTGCCAGCAGCTTAGACGACAGGAACTACACCTTC. Complete variable domain (other parts from reference TRBV11-2 and TRBJ1-2): EAGVAQSPRYKIIEKRQSVAFWCNPISGHATLYWYQQILGQGPKLLIQFQNNGVVDDSQLPKDRFSAERLKGVDSTLKIQPAKLEDSAVYLCASSLDDRNYTFGSGTRLTVV.

This rearrangement joins TRBV5-4 to TRBJ2-2; a weak D match, TRBD2 (8 bases). Germline CDR1 is SGHNT and CDR2 is YYREEE (reference sequence). This CDR3 contains 16 residues. Trimming removed 6 bases from V and 0 bases from J, with 15 bases in between. In DNA, the CDR3 is TGTGCCAGCAAGGGCGGGGGGACAGCGAACACCGGGGAGCTGTTTTTT. It is translated as CASKGGGTANTGELFF.